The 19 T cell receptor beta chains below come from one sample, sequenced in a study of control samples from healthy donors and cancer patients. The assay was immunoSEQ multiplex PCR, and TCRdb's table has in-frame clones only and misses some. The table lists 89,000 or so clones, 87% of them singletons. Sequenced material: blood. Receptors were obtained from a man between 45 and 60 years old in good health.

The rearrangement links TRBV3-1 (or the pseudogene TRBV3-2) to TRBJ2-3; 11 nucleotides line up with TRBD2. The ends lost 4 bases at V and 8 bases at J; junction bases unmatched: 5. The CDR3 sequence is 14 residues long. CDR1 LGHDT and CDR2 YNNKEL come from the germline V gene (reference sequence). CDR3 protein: CASSPGTSGGTQYF. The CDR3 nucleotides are TGTGCCAGCAGCCCCGGCACTAGCGGGGGTACGCAGTATTTT.

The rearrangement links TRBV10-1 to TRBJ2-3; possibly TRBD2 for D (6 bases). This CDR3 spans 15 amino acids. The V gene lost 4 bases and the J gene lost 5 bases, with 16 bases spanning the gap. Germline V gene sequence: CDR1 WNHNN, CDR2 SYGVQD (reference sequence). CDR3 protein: CASSARTTGIDTQYF. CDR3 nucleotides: TGCGCCAGCAGTGCGCGGACTACGGGTATAGATACGCAGTATTTT.

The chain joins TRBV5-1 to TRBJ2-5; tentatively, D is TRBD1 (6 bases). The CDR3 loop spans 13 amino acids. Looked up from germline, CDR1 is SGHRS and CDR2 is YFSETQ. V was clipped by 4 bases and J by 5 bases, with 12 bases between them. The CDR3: CASSDWGQETQYF. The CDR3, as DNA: TGCGCCAGCAGCGACTGGGGGCAGGAGACCCAGTACTTC.

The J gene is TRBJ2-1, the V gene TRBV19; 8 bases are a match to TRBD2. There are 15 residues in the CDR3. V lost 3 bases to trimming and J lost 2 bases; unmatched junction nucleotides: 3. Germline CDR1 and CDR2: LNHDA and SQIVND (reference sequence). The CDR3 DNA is TGTGCCAGTAGTATCGGGGGGGGCCCCTACAATGAGCAGTTCTTC. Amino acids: CASSIGGGPYNEQFF. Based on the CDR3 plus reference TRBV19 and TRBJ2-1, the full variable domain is DGGITQSPKYLFRKEGQNVTLSCEQNLNHDAMYWYRQDPGQGLRLIYYSQIVNDFQKGDIAEGYSVSREKKESFPLTVTSAQKNPTAFYLCASSIGGGPYNEQFFGPGTRLTVL.

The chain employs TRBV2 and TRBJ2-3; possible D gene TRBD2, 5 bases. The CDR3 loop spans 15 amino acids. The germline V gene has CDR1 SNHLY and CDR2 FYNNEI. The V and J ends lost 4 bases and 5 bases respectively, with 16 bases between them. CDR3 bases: TGTGCCAGCAGTGTCGAGGGTACAGAGGGAGATACGCAGTATTTT. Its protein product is CASSVEGTEGDTQYF. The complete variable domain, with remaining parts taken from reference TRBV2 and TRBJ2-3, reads EPEVTQTPSHQVTQMGQEVILRCVPISNHLYFYWYRQILGQKVEFLVSFYNNEISEKSEIFDDQFSVERPDGSNFTLKIRSTKLEDSAMYFCASSVEGTEGDTQYFGPGTRLTVL.

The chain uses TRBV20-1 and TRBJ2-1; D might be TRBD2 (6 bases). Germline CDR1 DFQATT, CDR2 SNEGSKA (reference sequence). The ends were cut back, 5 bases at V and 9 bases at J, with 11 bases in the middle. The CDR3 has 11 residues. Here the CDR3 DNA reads TGCAGTGCTCCTATACTAGCTGAGCAGTTCTTC. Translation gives CSAPILAEQFF.

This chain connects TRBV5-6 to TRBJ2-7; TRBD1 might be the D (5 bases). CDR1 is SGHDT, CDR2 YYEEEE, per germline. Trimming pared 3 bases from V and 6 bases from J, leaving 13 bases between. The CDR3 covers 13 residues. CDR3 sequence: CASSSQGFGEQYF. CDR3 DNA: TGTGCCAGCAGCTCCCAGGGATTCGGCGAGCAGTACTTC.

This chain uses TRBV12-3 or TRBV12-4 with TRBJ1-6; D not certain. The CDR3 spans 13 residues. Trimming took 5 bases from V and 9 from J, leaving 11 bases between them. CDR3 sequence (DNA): TGTGCCAGCAGTCTGGGGAGAGGTTCACCCCTCCACTTT. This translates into CASSLGRGSPLHF.

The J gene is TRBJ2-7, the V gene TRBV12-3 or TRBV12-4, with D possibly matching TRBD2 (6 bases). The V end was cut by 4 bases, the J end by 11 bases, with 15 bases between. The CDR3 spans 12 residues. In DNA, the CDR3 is TGTGCCAGCAGTTCGGGGACTCGTGGGGAGTACTTC. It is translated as CASSSGTRGEYF.

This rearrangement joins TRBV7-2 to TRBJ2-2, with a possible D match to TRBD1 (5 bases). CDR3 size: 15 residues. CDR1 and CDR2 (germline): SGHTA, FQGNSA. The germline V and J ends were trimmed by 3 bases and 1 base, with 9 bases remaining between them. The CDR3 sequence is CASSFTGGNTGELFF. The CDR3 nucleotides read TGTGCCAGCAGCTTTACAGGCGGGAACACCGGGGAGCTGTTTTTT.

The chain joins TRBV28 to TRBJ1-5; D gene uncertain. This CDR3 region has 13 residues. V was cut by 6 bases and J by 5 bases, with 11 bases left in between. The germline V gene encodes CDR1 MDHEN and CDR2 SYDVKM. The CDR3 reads CASRIGGYQPQHF. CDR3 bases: TGTGCCAGCAGGATCGGAGGGTATCAGCCCCAGCATTTT. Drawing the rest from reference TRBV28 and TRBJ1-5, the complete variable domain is DVKVTQSSRYLVKRTGEKVFLECVQDMDHENMFWYRQDPGLGLRLIYFSYDVKMKEKGDIPEGYSVSREKKERFSLILESASTNQTSMYLCASRIGGYQPQHFGDGTRLSIL.

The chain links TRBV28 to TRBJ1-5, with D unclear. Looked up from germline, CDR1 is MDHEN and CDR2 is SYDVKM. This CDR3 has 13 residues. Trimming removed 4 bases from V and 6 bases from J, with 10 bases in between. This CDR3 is CASSSLNGQPQHF. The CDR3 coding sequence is TGTGCCAGCAGTTCCTTGAACGGTCAGCCCCAGCATTTT.

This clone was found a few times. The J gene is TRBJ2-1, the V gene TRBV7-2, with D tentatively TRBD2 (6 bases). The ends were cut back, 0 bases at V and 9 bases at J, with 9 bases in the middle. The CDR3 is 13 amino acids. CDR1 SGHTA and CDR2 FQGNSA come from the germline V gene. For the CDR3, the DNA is TGTGCCAGCAGCTTAGCGGGGGGAGCTGAGCAGTTCTTC. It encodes CASSLAGGAEQFF.

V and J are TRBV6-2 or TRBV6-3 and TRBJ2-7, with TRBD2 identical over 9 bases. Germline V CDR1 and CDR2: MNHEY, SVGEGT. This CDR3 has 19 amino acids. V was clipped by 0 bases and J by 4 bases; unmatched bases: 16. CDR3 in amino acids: CASSYSKGISGSKGYEQYF. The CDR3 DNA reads TGTGCCAGCAGTTACTCGAAAGGAATTAGCGGGAGTAAGGGATACGAGCAGTACTTC.

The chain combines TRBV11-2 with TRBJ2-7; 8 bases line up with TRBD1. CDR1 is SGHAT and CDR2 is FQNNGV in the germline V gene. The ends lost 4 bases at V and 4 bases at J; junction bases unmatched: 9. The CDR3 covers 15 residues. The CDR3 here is CASSSPRTGIYEQYF. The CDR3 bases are TGTGCCAGCAGCTCTCCTCGGACAGGGATTTACGAGCAGTACTTC.

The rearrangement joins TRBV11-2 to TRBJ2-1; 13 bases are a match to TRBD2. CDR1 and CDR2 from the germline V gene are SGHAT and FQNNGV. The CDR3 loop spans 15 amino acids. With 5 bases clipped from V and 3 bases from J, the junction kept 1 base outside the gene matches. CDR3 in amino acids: CASSRTSGSYNEQFF. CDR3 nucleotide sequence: TGTGCCAGCAGCCGGACTAGCGGGAGCTACAATGAGCAGTTCTTC.

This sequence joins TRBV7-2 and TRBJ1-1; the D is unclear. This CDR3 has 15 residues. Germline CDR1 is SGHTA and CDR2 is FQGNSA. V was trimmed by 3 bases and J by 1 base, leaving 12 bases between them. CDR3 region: CASSLLRQQNTEAFF. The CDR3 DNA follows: TGTGCCAGCAGCTTGTTACGGCAGCAGAACACTGAAGCTTTCTTT.

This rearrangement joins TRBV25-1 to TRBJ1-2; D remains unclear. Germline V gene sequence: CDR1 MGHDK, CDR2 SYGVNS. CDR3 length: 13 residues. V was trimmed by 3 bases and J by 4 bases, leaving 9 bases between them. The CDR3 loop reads CASSDSSRYGYTF. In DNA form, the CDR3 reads TGTGCCAGCAGTGACAGTTCGCGCTATGGCTACACCTTC.

The CDR3: CASSHGQGWYGYTF. CDR3 coding DNA: TGTGCCAGCAGCCACGGACAGGGTTGGTATGGCTACACCTTC. The chain joins TRBV7-9 to TRBJ1-2; TRBD1 matches at 8 bases. With 5 bases clipped from V and 5 bases from J, the junction kept 7 bases outside the gene matches. The CDR3 length is 14 residues. Germline V lookup: CDR1 SEHNR, CDR2 FQNEAQ (reference sequence).